The sequence of this TCR beta chain was determined in a study of a mutant IDH1 vaccine in newly diagnosed glioma. At the level of the study: Treatment recipients were roughly 62% male and about 40% female, and their mean age was roughly 44 years. Previous care, which was radiotherapy, temozolomide, or both, most often involved both. Study observations and caveats: Of all patients, 93.3% showed vaccine-induced immune responses.

Time point in this sample: baseline, week 1 (first vaccination visit). Specified treatment: pre-vaccination baseline after standard-of-care therapy. The germline CDR1 and CDR2 sequences are SGHDT and YYEEEE. The V end lost 4 bases, the J end lost 4 bases, and 8 bases lay between the germline ends. The CDR3 is 12 residues long. The assay was immunoSEQ multiplex PCR, and TCRdb's table has in-frame clones only and misses some. The sample yields about 35,000 clones, approximately 80% seen once. Concerning this clone: Its antigen remains unknown.

The input for sequencing was peripheral blood mononuclear cells (PBMCs), taken from a glioma patient treated with radiotherapy, temozolomide or both. V usage is TRBV5-6 and J usage is TRBJ2-5; weak D call: TRBD1 (6 bases). The TCR originated in a man aged 50 to 60 with glioma. Some clones in this sample may be carry-over from other donors' samples. The CDR3 region is CASSQGLETQYF. For the CDR3, the DNA is TGTGCCAGCAGCCAGGGGTTAGAGACCCAGTACTTC.